These 11 T cell receptor beta chains originate from one sample sequenced in a study of T-cell reconstitution after alpha-beta-depleted transplantation in children. Construction of the TCRbeta library involved unique molecular identifiers. MiXCR, run by TCRdb on the PCR reads, gives a single entry per CDR3 protein. The data contain 600,000 to 700,000 distinct CDR3 sequences, over 15% of them seen just once; the ten biggest clones take up under 1.2%. The sample in question was PBMCs from the stem cell graft donor, obtained from the stem cell graft. These receptors all stem from a human donor who donated a stem cell graft to a child with acute myeloid leukemia.

This clonotype was found many times. The chain recombines TRBV20-1 with TRBJ2-5, with D possibly matching TRBD2 (6 bases). V gave up 3 bases and J gave up 7 bases, with 12 bases separating them. This CDR3 spans 12 amino acids. Germline-derived CDR1 and CDR2 are DFQATT and SNEGSKA (reference sequence). The DNA of the CDR3 is TGCAGTGCTAGTGGGGACTGGGGGACCCAGTACTTC. It encodes CSASGDWGTQYF.

This clonotype was seen a few times. The J gene is TRBJ2-2, the V gene TRBV9; D is tentatively TRBD1 or TRBD2 (6 bases each). This CDR3 has 16 amino acids. V lost 4 bases, J lost 4 bases, and 17 bases lay in between. The V gene's germline CDR1 is SGDLS and CDR2 YYNGEE. The CDR3, as DNA: TGTGCCAGCAGCCCCCTTGGGGGGCGCAGCACCGGGGAGCTGTTTTTT. Its protein is CASSPLGGRSTGELFF.

This clonotype showed up many times. This sequence joins TRBV20-1 and TRBJ1-5; maybe TRBD1 (5 bases). Trimming left V 5 bases short and J 6 bases short, with 17 bases between. This CDR3 is 14 amino acids long. From germline, CDR1 is DFQATT and CDR2 SNEGSKA (reference sequence). The CDR3 DNA follows: TGCAGTGCTCGTCGGGCAGGGAGAGGTCAGCCCCAGCATTTT. Protein sequence: CSARRAGRGQPQHF.

This clonotype has just one count. V usage is TRBV12-3 or TRBV12-4 and J usage is TRBJ2-1; D gene unclear. The CDR3 extends over 14 amino acids. Trimming pared 3 bases from V and 8 bases from J, leaving 14 bases between. CDR3 sequence: CASSFSTGRHEQFF. In DNA form, the CDR3 reads TGTGCCAGCAGTTTTTCCACTGGCAGACATGAGCAGTTCTTC.

This clonotype occurred many times. The chain uses TRBV6-5 and TRBJ2-5; 7 nucleotides align to TRBD1. The germline V gene has CDR1 MNHEY and CDR2 SVGAGI. V lost 6 bases, J lost 2 bases, and 6 bases stayed unmatched. CDR3 size: 14 residues. The CDR3 loop is CASRRGTDQETQYF. CDR3 in DNA: TGTGCCAGCAGACGAGGGACAGATCAAGAGACCCAGTACTTC.

The CDR3 DNA is TGTGCCAGCAGCTTGAGGGGCCTAGGGGAGCTGTTTTTT. Protein product: CASSLRGLGELFF. This chain links TRBV5-6 with TRBJ2-2, with TRBD1 as a possible D gene (5 bases). Germline lookup yields CDR1 SGHDT and CDR2 YYEEEE. Deletions cut 1 base from V and 8 bases from J, with 9 bases between. The CDR3 contains 13 residues.

At least ten counts were recorded for this clonotype. The V and J genes are TRBV6-1 and TRBJ2-5; weak D call: TRBD2 (6 bases). Germline CDR1 is MNHNS and CDR2 is SASEGT. The CDR3 totals 14 residues. V was clipped by 5 bases and J by 10 bases, with 20 bases between them. The CDR3 here is CASSPWGGQGNQYF. CDR3 nucleotides: TGTGCCAGCAGTCCGTGGGGAGGCCAAGGAAACCAGTACTTC.

This clonotype was detected ten times or more. The rearrangement uses TRBV5-1 and TRBJ2-2; no reliable D call. CDR1 and CDR2 from the germline V gene are SGHRS and YFSETQ. This CDR3 contains 12 residues. Trimming took off 3 bases at V and 11 bases at J, with 11 bases between the two ends. The CDR3 region is CASSSDPDELFF. DNA of the CDR3: TGCGCCAGCAGCTCCGACCCGGACGAGCTGTTTTTT. The full variable domain, with the rest looked up from reference TRBV5-1 and TRBJ2-2, is KAGVTQTPRYLIKTRGQQVTLSCSPISGHRSVSWYQQTPGQGLQFLFEYFSETQRNKGNFPGRFSGRQFSNSRSEMNVSTLELGDSALYLCASSSDPDELFFGEGSRLTVL.

This clonotype occurred many times. V usage is TRBV20-1 and J usage is TRBJ1-1; no clear D. Germline loops: CDR1 DFQATT, CDR2 SNEGSKA (reference sequence). This CDR3 spans 14 amino acids. V was pared by 1 base and J by 1 base, with 10 bases between. Here the CDR3 DNA reads TGCAGTGCTAGAGTAGAGGGTTGGAACACTGAAGCTTTCTTT. This encodes CSARVEGWNTEAFF.

The V and J genes are TRBV7-2 and TRBJ1-3; a possible D gene is TRBD1 (5 bases). This CDR3 is 14 amino acids long. V was clipped by 5 bases and J by 4 bases, with 12 bases between them. Germline V gene lookup returns CDR1 SGHTA and CDR2 FQGNSA. CDR3 sequence reads: CASSRGVAGNTIYF. CDR3 coding DNA: TGTGCCAGCAGCCGGGGGGTAGCCGGAAACACCATATATTTT.

The chain links TRBV20-1 to TRBJ2-1; D is possibly TRBD2 (5 bases). Germline CDR1 DFQATT, CDR2 SNEGSKA (reference sequence). CDR3 length: 16 amino acids. V dropped 2 bases and J dropped 0 bases, with 14 bases sitting between them. CDR3 in amino acids: CSARRLATISYNEQFF. CDR3 coding DNA: TGCAGTGCTAGACGGTTAGCGACCATCTCCTACAATGAGCAGTTCTTC.